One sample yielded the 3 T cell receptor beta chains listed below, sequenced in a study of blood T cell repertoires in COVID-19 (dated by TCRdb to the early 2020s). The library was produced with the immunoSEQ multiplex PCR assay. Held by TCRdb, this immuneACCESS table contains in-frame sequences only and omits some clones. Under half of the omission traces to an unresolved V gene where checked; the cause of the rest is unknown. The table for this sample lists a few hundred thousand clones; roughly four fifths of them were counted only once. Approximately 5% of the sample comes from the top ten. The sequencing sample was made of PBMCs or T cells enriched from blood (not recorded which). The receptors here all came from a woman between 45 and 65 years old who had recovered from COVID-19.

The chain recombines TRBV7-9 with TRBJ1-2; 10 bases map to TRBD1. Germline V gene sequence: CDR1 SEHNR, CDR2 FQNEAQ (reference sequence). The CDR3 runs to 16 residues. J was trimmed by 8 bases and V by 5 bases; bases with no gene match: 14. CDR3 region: CASSRYNRTGGGGYTF. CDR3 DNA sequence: TGTGCCAGCAGCCGATATAACAGGACAGGGGGAGGAGGCTACACCTTC.

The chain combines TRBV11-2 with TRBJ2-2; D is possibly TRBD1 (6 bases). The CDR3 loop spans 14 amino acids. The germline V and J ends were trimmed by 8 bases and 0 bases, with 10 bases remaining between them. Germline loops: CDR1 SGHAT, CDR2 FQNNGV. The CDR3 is CASLRGTNTGELFF. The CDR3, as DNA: TGTGCCAGCTTAAGGGGGACGAACACCGGGGAGCTGTTTTTT.

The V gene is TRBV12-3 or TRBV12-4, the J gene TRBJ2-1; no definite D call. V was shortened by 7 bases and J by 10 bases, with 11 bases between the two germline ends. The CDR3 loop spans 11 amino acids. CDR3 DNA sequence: TGTGCCAGCATCGGCGGAAAGGAGCAGTTCTTC. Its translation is CASIGGKEQFF.